Listed below are T cell receptor beta chains from one sample, sequenced in a study of blood T cells in healthy people across ages. TCRdb ran MiXCR on the 5' RACE reads and lists one entry per CDR3 protein. The data show hundreds of thousands of distinct CDR3 sequences, 20% to 25% seen once. The sample comprised blood. Every receptor here comes from a man between 70 and 80 years old in good health. Each CDR3 is given with its conserved first and last residue. D genes are given only for firm matches. Clone size is given for some rows only: seen once, a few or many times, or a class if the clone is expanded.

d_gene: -
j_gene: TRBJ2-1
abundance: -
v_gene: TRBV14
CDR3aa: CVSSQKPGSGEQFF
CDR3nt: TGTGTCAGCAGCCAAAAACCGGGCTCCGGGGAGCAGTTCTTC

d_gene: -
j_gene: TRBJ2-7
abundance: -
v_gene: TRBV20-1
CDR3aa: CSATAESYEQYF
CDR3nt: TGCAGTGCTACGGCGGAGTCCTACGAGCAGTACTTC

d_gene: -
j_gene: TRBJ1-1
abundance: few
v_gene: TRBV20-1
CDR3aa: CSDAQGNTEAFF
CDR3nt: TGCAGTGACGCGCAGGGTAACACTGAAGCTTTCTTT

d_gene: -
j_gene: TRBJ2-1
abundance: few
v_gene: TRBV10-2
CDR3aa: CASVRTENNEQFF
CDR3nt: TGCGCCAGCGTAAGGACTGAAAACAATGAGCAGTTCTTC

d_gene: -
j_gene: TRBJ2-3
abundance: -
v_gene: TRBV20-1
CDR3aa: CSATDGDTQYF
CDR3nt: TGCAGTGCCACTGACGGAGATACGCAGTATTTT

d_gene: -
j_gene: TRBJ2-7
abundance: few
v_gene: TRBV25-1
CDR3aa: CASSEWRGSEQYF
CDR3nt: TGTGCCAGCAGTGAATGGCGGGGCTCCGAGCAGTACTTC

d_gene: -
j_gene: TRBJ2-1
abundance: few
v_gene: TRBV3-1
CDR3aa: CASSQGQGTRDEQFF
CDR3nt: TGTGCCAGCAGCCAAGGGCAGGGGACGAGGGATGAGCAGTTCTTC

d_gene: -
j_gene: TRBJ2-3
abundance: -
v_gene: TRBV5-5
CDR3aa: CASSFRFPDSTDTQYF
CDR3nt: TGTGCCAGCAGCTTCCGCTTCCCGGATAGCACAGATACGCAGTATTTT

d_gene: TRBD1
j_gene: TRBJ2-5
abundance: few
v_gene: TRBV5-1
CDR3aa: CASSTGQGGSTHQETQYF
CDR3nt: TGCGCCAGCAGCACTGGACAGGGAGGTTCAACTCATCAAGAGACCCAGTACTTC

d_gene: TRBD1
j_gene: TRBJ1-4
abundance: -
v_gene: TRBV7-6
CDR3aa: CASSLGQTQTNEKLFF
CDR3nt: TGTGCCAGCAGCTTGGGACAGACCCAAACTAATGAAAAACTGTTTTTT

d_gene: TRBD1
j_gene: TRBJ1-4
abundance: -
v_gene: TRBV29-1
CDR3aa: CSIVEGAGRKLFF
CDR3nt: TGCAGCATTGTAGAGGGGGCTGGGAGAAAACTGTTTTTT